The 28 T cell receptor beta chains below come from one sample, sequenced in a study of T-cell memory formation after mild COVID-19. A single record per CDR3 protein comes from TCRdb applying MiXCR to the 5' RACE reads. The sample lists around 30,000 distinct CDR3 sequences; roughly 12% were seen once. Sequencing was done on a sample of PBMCs or a T cell subset sorted from them (not recorded which). These receptors came from an adult woman who had mild COVID-19 (a few samples of this study predate the infection). Cell type and time point are not known.

With respect to this clonotype: A junction end diverges from the germline sequence, so it may reflect a read error. This chain joins TRBV6-5 and TRBJ1-1; 9 bases match TRBD1. CDR1 MNHEY and CDR2 SVGAGI come from the germline V gene. The CDR3 is 16 residues long. The CDR3 protein is CASSYLGQGFNTEALF. The CDR3 bases are TGTGCCAGCAGTTACCTGGGACAGGGATTTAACACTGAAGCTTTGTTT.

This clonotype appeared many times. This chain connects TRBV7-2 to TRBJ2-5; 9 bases fit TRBD2. Germline assignment: CDR1 SGHTA and CDR2 FQGNSA. The J segment lost 4 bases and the V segment lost 2 bases, leaving 8 bases of the junction unmatched. This CDR3 contains 16 residues. The CDR3 nucleotides read TGTGCCAGCAGCTTATCAAGCGGGAGGTTGGCAGAGACCCAGTACTTC. Protein sequence: CASSLSSGRLAETQYF.

The table lists this clonotype with many counts. The chain is built from TRBV19 and TRBJ1-2; possible D gene TRBD1, 6 bases. Trimming pared 5 bases from V and 4 bases from J, leaving 20 bases between. The CDR3 is made up of 16 amino acids. The germline gives CDR1 LNHDA, CDR2 SQIVND (reference sequence). CDR3 sequence (DNA): TGTGCCAGTAGTGCCTCCTATTGGGGGGCTGGCTATGGCTACACCTTC. It yields the protein CASSASYWGAGYGYTF. The whole variable domain, filled in from reference TRBV19 and TRBJ1-2, reads DGGITQSPKYLFRKEGQNVTLSCEQNLNHDAMYWYRQDPGQGLRLIYYSQIVNDFQKGDIAEGYSVSREKKESFPLTVTSAQKNPTAFYLCASSASYWGAGYGYTFGSGTRLTVV.

In its sample, this clonotype was seen many times. J is TRBJ1-5 and V is TRBV3-1; no clear D gene. The ends were cut back, 4 bases at V and 4 bases at J, with 11 bases in the middle. Germline V gene lookup returns CDR1 LGHDT and CDR2 YNNKEL (reference sequence). The CDR3 runs to 14 residues. CDR3 bases: TGTGCCAGCAGCCCCTCAAACACAAATCAGCCCCAGCATTTT. This codes for CASSPSNTNQPQHF.

The sample holds many counts of this clonotype. This sequence joins TRBV25-1 and TRBJ2-1; D is undetermined. V lost 0 bases and J 6 bases, leaving 0 bases between the germline ends. CDR1 MGHDK and CDR2 SYGVNS come from the germline V gene. This CDR3 has 11 amino acids. The CDR3 loop is CASSEYNEQFF. DNA for the CDR3: TGTGCCAGCAGTGAATACAATGAGCAGTTCTTC.

This clonotype was observed many times. This chain connects TRBV5-5 to TRBJ1-5; tentative D call: TRBD1 (5 bases). CDR1 is SGHKS, CDR2 YYEKEE, per germline (reference sequence). V gave up 4 bases and J gave up 3 bases, with 11 bases separating them. This CDR3 contains 14 residues. CDR3 in DNA: TGTGCCAGCAGCGCCGGGACCTACAATCAGCCCCAGCATTTT. Residues: CASSAGTYNQPQHF.

This clonotype was seen ten or more times. The chain employs TRBV7-3 and TRBJ2-7; D perhaps matches TRBD1 (7 bases). There are 15 residues in the CDR3. CDR1 and CDR2 from the germline V gene are SGHTA and FQGTGA. The V end lost 1 base, the J end lost 5 bases, and 15 bases lay between the germline ends. The CDR3 DNA is TGTGCCAGCAGCTTAAGCGGGACAGAAGGGAACGAGCAGTACTTC. Protein sequence: CASSLSGTEGNEQYF.

This clonotype was counted ten times or more. An end of the junction does not agree with germline; a read error may underlie this. The J gene is TRBJ1-1, the V gene TRBV12-3 or TRBV12-4, with D possibly TRBD1 on 6 matching bases. The CDR3 consists of 15 residues. The CDR3 DNA is TGTGCCAGCAGCTTAGGTATCCCCAGGGGCACTGAAGCTTTCTTT. Encoded protein: CASSLGIPRGTEAFF.

This clonotype has just a few counts. The chain is built from TRBV10-3 and TRBJ2-1; 12 bases line up with TRBD2. V lost 10 bases to trimming and J lost 8 bases; unmatched junction nucleotides: 12. The length of the CDR3 is 15 residues. Germline lookup yields CDR1 ENHRY and CDR2 SYGVKD. CDR3 region: CATLATSGRSDEQFF. In nucleotides, the CDR3 is TGTGCCACCCTCGCGACTAGCGGGAGATCCGATGAGCAGTTCTTC.

This clonotype was seen ten or more times. The rearrangement links TRBV27 to TRBJ1-6, with D tentatively TRBD1 (5 bases). CDR3 length: 15 residues. CDR1 MNHEY and CDR2 SMNVEV come from the germline V gene (reference sequence). Between the trimmed V and J ends, which lost 5 bases and 6 bases, there was a span of 14 bases. CDR3 nucleotides: TGTGCCAGCAGTCCGTCGGGACGGTTTAATTCACCCCTCCACTTT. Translation gives CASSPSGRFNSPLHF.

This chain joins TRBV5-1 and TRBJ2-5, with 7 nucleotides matching TRBD1. The DNA end is more similar to TRBJ2-7, so the J call may be wrong. In germline, CDR1 is SGHRS, CDR2 YFSETQ. The CDR3 is 15 residues long. In DNA, the CDR3 is TGCGCCAGCAGCTTGGGGGGGACAGTTACCTACGAGCAGTACTTC. It encodes CASSLGGTVTYEQYF.

This clonotype came up once. The chain employs TRBV5-1 and TRBJ2-3; no reliable D call. Trimming shortened V by 3 bases and J by 6 bases, and 11 bases separated the two germline ends. The germline gives CDR1 SGHRS, CDR2 YFSETQ. The CDR3 is 13 amino acids. The CDR3 protein is CASSSPSVDTQYF. In nucleotides, the CDR3 is TGCGCCAGCAGCTCACCCTCGGTGGATACGCAGTATTTT. The full variable domain, rest sourced from reference TRBV5-1 and TRBJ2-3, is KAGVTQTPRYLIKTRGQQVTLSCSPISGHRSVSWYQQTPGQGLQFLFEYFSETQRNKGNFPGRFSGRQFSNSRSEMNVSTLELGDSALYLCASSSPSVDTQYFGPGTRLTVL.

This clonotype was detected ten times or more. The V gene is TRBV7-2, the J gene TRBJ2-3; D is uncertain. CDR1 is SGHTA and CDR2 is FQGNSA in the germline V gene. CDR3 size: 11 residues. V lost 2 bases and J lost 6, with 3 bases in between. This CDR3 is CASSLRDTQYF. In DNA form, the CDR3 reads TGTGCCAGCAGCTTAAGGGATACGCAGTATTTT.

This clonotype was recorded at least ten times. The rearrangement uses TRBV18 and TRBJ1-1; 7 bases align to TRBD1. V lost 6 bases and J lost 3; bases outside the gene matches: 4. Per the germline V gene, CDR1 is KGHSH and CDR2 is LQKENI. The CDR3 extends over 13 amino acids. The CDR3 sequence is CASSPTGDTEAFF. DNA of the CDR3: TGTGCCAGCTCGCCTACAGGGGACACTGAAGCTTTCTTT.

Ten or more counts support this clonotype. V and J are TRBV4-2 and TRBJ2-7; 8 nucleotides align to TRBD1. The J segment lost 3 bases and the V segment lost 3 bases, leaving 13 bases of the junction unmatched. Per the germline V gene, CDR1 is LGHNA and CDR2 is YNFKEQ. The CDR3 consists of 17 residues. For the CDR3, the DNA is TGTGCCAGCAGCCACTCCCCTGGGACAGGAGCCCTCTACGAGCAGTACTTC. Amino acids: CASSHSPGTGALYEQYF.

This clonotype was detected many times. The chain carries TRBV7-2 and TRBJ1-1; 7 bases agree with TRBD1. This CDR3 comprises 15 residues. Losses at the gene ends were 6 bases for V and 2 bases for J; bases not matched to a gene: 9. CDR1 and CDR2 (germline): SGHTA, FQGNSA. In nucleotides, the CDR3 is TGTGCCAGCAGAAGAAAGGGGGCCGCTAACACTGAAGCTTTCTTT. This encodes CASRRKGAANTEAFF.

This clonotype was recorded at least ten times. The chain combines TRBV6-5 with TRBJ1-1; D ambiguous. Looked up from germline, CDR1 is MNHEY and CDR2 is SVGAGI. CDR3 length: 15 residues. V lost 0 bases and J 1 base, leaving 9 bases between the germline ends. The CDR3 loop reads CASSYSWNQNTEAFF. As DNA, the CDR3 is TGTGCCAGCAGTTACTCGTGGAACCAGAACACTGAAGCTTTCTTT.

This clonotype appeared many times. J is TRBJ1-6 and V is TRBV5-4; possible D gene TRBD1, 6 bases. This CDR3 spans 17 amino acids. The germline V and J ends were trimmed by 5 bases and 7 bases, with 22 bases remaining between them. The germline gives CDR1 SGHNT, CDR2 YYREEE (reference sequence). The CDR3 DNA sequence: TGTGCCAGCAGTCCAGGCGTGGCTCGGACAGCGAATTCACCCCTCCACTTT. Its protein product is CASSPGVARTANSPLHF.

The gene calls are TRBV7-4 and TRBJ1-6; possible D gene TRBD1, 6 bases. Looked up from germline, CDR1 is SGHVT and CDR2 is SQSDAQ. This CDR3 is built from 14 residues. V lost 7 bases and J lost 10, with 17 bases in between. The CDR3 DNA reads as TGTGCCAGCACCCCCCAGGCAGGGGAATCACCCCTCCACTTT. Translated, it gives CASTPQAGESPLHF.

This clonotype was picked up many times. The chain recombines TRBV9 with TRBJ2-2; TRBD1 agrees at 9 bases. This CDR3 spans 17 amino acids. In germline, CDR1 is SGDLS, CDR2 YYNGEE. After removal of 0 bases from V and 5 bases from J, the junction contained 8 bases not matched to a gene. The CDR3: CASSVAGTGKLTGELFF. The CDR3 region has the DNA TGTGCCAGCAGCGTAGCCGGGACAGGGAAACTGACCGGGGAGCTGTTTTTT.

This clonotype counts as medium-sized (0.01 to 0.1%). The J gene is TRBJ2-7, the V gene TRBV12-3 or TRBV12-4; a possible D gene is TRBD1 (6 bases). The V gene lost 4 bases and the J gene lost 2 bases, with 9 bases spanning the gap. The CDR3 extends over 13 amino acids. The CDR3 DNA reads TGTGCCAGCAGTTCCCCAGGGGCCTACGAGCAGTACTTC. This sequence encodes CASSSPGAYEQYF.

This clonotype occurred many times. The genes are TRBV6-5 and TRBJ1-5, with D unclear. CDR3 length equals 13 residues. Trimming removed 6 bases from V and 7 bases from J, with 13 bases in between. Germline loops: CDR1 MNHEY, CDR2 SVGAGI. CDR3 loop: CASSLRGGQPQHF. The CDR3 DNA follows: TGTGCCAGCAGCCTTCGAGGAGGACAGCCCCAGCATTTT.

This clonotype was seen many times. The V gene is TRBV9, the J gene TRBJ2-4; unclear D gene. This CDR3 contains 13 residues. Germline V gene lookup returns CDR1 SGDLS and CDR2 YYNGEE. With 3 bases removed from V and 6 bases from J, the gap between germline ends came to 10 bases. CDR3 amino acids: CASSESVGNIQYF. CDR3 DNA: TGTGCCAGCAGCGAATCAGTGGGAAACATTCAGTACTTC.

This clonotype has at least ten counts. The chain has TRBV3-1 and TRBJ2-3; 7 bases are shared with TRBD1. There are 13 residues in the CDR3. Germline V lookup: CDR1 LGHDT, CDR2 YNNKEL (reference sequence). With V trimmed by 10 bases and J by 0 bases, 4 bases remained unmatched. CDR3 sequence (DNA): TGTGCCACGCGACAGGGAAGCACAGATACGCAGTATTTT. This codes for CATRQGSTDTQYF.

This clonotype was seen repeatedly, ten times or more. The chain joins TRBV5-1 to TRBJ1-1; 7 positions agree with TRBD1. CDR3 size: 13 residues. Germline assignment: CDR1 SGHRS and CDR2 YFSETQ. V lost 4 bases and J lost 3; bases outside the gene matches: 3. This chain's CDR3 is CASSPRGDTEAFF. CDR3 DNA: TGCGCCAGCAGCCCCAGGGGGGACACTGAAGCTTTCTTT.

The sample holds many counts of this clonotype. The CDR3 DNA reads TGTGCCAGCAGCGACGGTCAGGGAAACTACGAGCAGTACTTC. It encodes CASSDGQGNYEQYF. The chain combines TRBV6-5 with TRBJ2-7, with D tentatively TRBD1 (5 bases). The CDR3 runs 14 residues. Trimming removed 6 bases from V and 3 bases from J, with 15 bases in between. The germline CDR1 and CDR2 sequences are MNHEY and SVGAGI.

The chain employs TRBV3-1 and TRBJ2-7; D could derive from TRBD1 or TRBD2 (5 bases each). The length of the CDR3 is 13 residues. Trimming removed 8 bases from V and 3 bases from J, with 14 bases in between. CDR1 is LGHDT and CDR2 is YNNKEL in the germline V gene (reference sequence). CDR3 in DNA: TGTGCCAGCTCTAGGGACGGTGACTACGAGCAGTACTTC. Amino acids: CASSRDGDYEQYF.

This clonotype was counted many times. The genes are TRBV6-2 or TRBV6-3 and TRBJ1-5; tentatively, D is TRBD1 (6 bases). Trimming pared 0 bases from V and 6 bases from J, leaving 15 bases between. The CDR3 sequence is 16 residues long. CDR1 and CDR2 (germline): MNHEY, SVGEGT. The CDR3 protein is CASSYSPGVRSQPQHF. As DNA, the CDR3 is TGTGCCAGCAGTTACTCTCCAGGGGTCCGAAGTCAGCCCCAGCATTTT.